Each of the 10 T cell receptor beta chains below was sequenced from the same sample in a study of blood T cells in healthy people across ages. Alongside a J-beta primer mix, a sample-barcoded 5' primer served in a second PCR lasting 7 to 11 cycles. In TCRdb, the 5' RACE reads were re-called with MiXCR into one record per CDR3 protein. In the table there are about 760,000 distinct CDR3 sequences, approximately 25% of which are singletons. The data were also submitted as part of a second study, on T cells of mothers and their children.

Specimen: blood. The source is a boy between 5 and 17 years old in good health.

CDR3 amino acids: CSARVGEETQYF. CDR3 sequence (DNA): TGCAGTGCTAGAGTGGGGGAAGAGACCCAGTACTTC. The rearrangement joins TRBV20-1 to TRBJ2-5; D assignment may be TRBD1 or TRBD2 (5 bases each). The CDR3 contains 12 residues. Trimming left V 1 base short and J 3 bases short, with 6 bases between. In germline, CDR1 is DFQATT, CDR2 SNEGSKA (reference sequence).

This clonotype was picked up a small number of times. The chain couples TRBV29-1 to TRBJ2-3, with 8 bases lining up with TRBD2. Per the germline V gene, CDR1 is SQVTM and CDR2 is ANQGSEA. Unmatched junction bases numbered 12, after V lost 2 bases and J lost 5 bases. The CDR3 extends over 16 amino acids. CDR3 amino acids: CSVERVGSGMVDTQYF. CDR3 in DNA: TGCAGCGTTGAAAGGGTTGGTAGCGGGATGGTAGATACGCAGTATTTT.

This clonotype turned up a few times. The genes are TRBV7-2 and TRBJ2-1; TRBD2 matches at 8 bases. CDR3 length equals 15 residues. V trimming: 7 bases; J trimming: 5 bases; junction bases outside the gene matches: 10. CDR1 is SGHTA and CDR2 is FQGNSA in the germline V gene. The CDR3 DNA is TGTGCCAGCACTACGGGACTAGTGGGGAACAATGAGCAGTTCTTC. The encoded protein is CASTTGLVGNNEQFF.

Of note for this clonotype: A read error likely explains this, since a far larger clone differs by one base. The chain recombines TRBV9 with TRBJ2-5, with unresolved D. The J call may be faulty, since TRBJ2-7 better matches the DNA end. This CDR3 is built from 10 residues. Germline V CDR1 and CDR2: SGDLS, YYNGEE. The CDR3 nucleotides read TGTGCCAGCAGCGTCTACGAGCAGTACTTC. Its protein is CASSVYEQYF.

This clonotype showed up just a few times. The V and J genes are TRBV7-9 and TRBJ2-7; 7 positions match TRBD1. From germline, CDR1 is SEHNR and CDR2 FQNEAQ (reference sequence). Losses at the gene ends were 4 bases for V and 5 bases for J; bases not matched to a gene: 5. The CDR3 spans 13 residues. DNA of the CDR3: TGTGCCAGCAGCTCGGGACAGTGGCACGAGCAGTACTTC. This codes for CASSSGQWHEQYF.

CDR3 nucleotide sequence: TGTGCCAGCAGCACGGGCTACAGGGGAGGTGAAGCTTTCTTT. Encoded protein: CASSTGYRGGEAFF. The rearrangement joins TRBV7-2 to TRBJ1-1; the match to TRBD1 covers 7 bases. This CDR3 has 14 residues. J was trimmed by 7 bases and V by 5 bases; bases with no gene match: 10. CDR1 SGHTA and CDR2 FQGNSA come from the germline V gene.

This clonotype was picked up a small number of times. The chain combines TRBV11-2 with TRBJ1-2; D might be TRBD1 (6 bases). Germline V gene sequence: CDR1 SGHAT, CDR2 FQNNGV. Trimming shortened V by 5 bases and J by 8 bases, and 15 bases separated the two germline ends. This CDR3 contains 13 residues. The CDR3 DNA follows: TGTGCCAGCAGCCTAGGGGGATACGAGGGCTACACCTTC. Translating gives CASSLGGYEGYTF.

This clonotype was detected a few times. The CDR3 DNA reads TGCAGCGTTACAGCTAGCGGGGAGTCCTACGAGCAGTACTTC. It is translated as CSVTASGESYEQYF. The chain joins TRBV29-1 to TRBJ2-1; 9 nucleotides agree with TRBD2. The J call may be mistaken, given a closer DNA end match to TRBJ2-7. Germline loops: CDR1 SQVTM, CDR2 ANQGSEA. The CDR3 runs to 14 residues.

J is TRBJ2-1 and V is TRBV29-1, with D tentatively TRBD2 (6 bases). This CDR3 is built from 15 residues. Trimming left V 3 bases short and J 7 bases short, with 19 bases between. CDR1 is SQVTM and CDR2 is ANQGSEA in the germline V gene. CDR3 sequence (DNA): TGCAGCGTTGACCCCCCGGGCTATGGGGGGAATGAGCAGTTCTTC. Its protein product is CSVDPPGYGGNEQFF.

This chain uses TRBV3-1 with TRBJ2-1; no clear D gene. Per the germline V gene, CDR1 is LGHDT and CDR2 is YNNKEL (reference sequence). The ends were cut back, 0 bases at V and 3 bases at J, with 3 bases in the middle. The CDR3 is 13 residues long. CDR3 sequence reads: CASSQDHYNEQFF. For the CDR3, the DNA is TGTGCCAGCAGCCAAGACCACTACAATGAGCAGTTCTTC.